Listed below are T cell receptor beta chains from one sample, sequenced in a study of blood T cell repertoires in COVID-19. Sequenced by immunoSEQ multiplex PCR; TCRdb stores in-frame clones only, minus some. The table shows under 200,000 clones, with approximately 88% occurring only once. Sequencing was carried out using PBMCs or T cells enriched from blood (not recorded which). The source of these receptors is a woman aged 55-70 years who had recovered from COVID-19. Both conserved end residues are part of each CDR3. A D gene is named only where the DNA matches it firmly.

D gene	V gene	J gene	CDR3 protein
.	TRBV2	TRBJ1-2	CASSLRKADLGYTF
.	TRBV12-3/TRBV12-4	TRBJ2-1	CASSLDRYNEQFF
.	TRBV6-1	TRBJ2-4	CASSEPTEPLAKNIQYF
.	TRBV29-1	TRBJ1-2	CSVVPILGGHYGYTF
.	TRBV3-1/TRBV3-2	TRBJ1-2	CASSQVGYGYTF
TRBD1	TRBV7-8	TRBJ2-5	CASSSQQGSEETQYF
.	TRBV18	TRBJ2-2	CASSPSLTGELFF
.	TRBV30	TRBJ2-7	CAWKSSREFSSYEQYF
.	TRBV7-2	TRBJ2-3	CASSLGQGNTDTQYF
TRBD1	TRBV5-1	TRBJ2-5	CASSTGTAETQYF
TRBD1	TRBV27	TRBJ2-7	CASSSPGQGLYEQYF